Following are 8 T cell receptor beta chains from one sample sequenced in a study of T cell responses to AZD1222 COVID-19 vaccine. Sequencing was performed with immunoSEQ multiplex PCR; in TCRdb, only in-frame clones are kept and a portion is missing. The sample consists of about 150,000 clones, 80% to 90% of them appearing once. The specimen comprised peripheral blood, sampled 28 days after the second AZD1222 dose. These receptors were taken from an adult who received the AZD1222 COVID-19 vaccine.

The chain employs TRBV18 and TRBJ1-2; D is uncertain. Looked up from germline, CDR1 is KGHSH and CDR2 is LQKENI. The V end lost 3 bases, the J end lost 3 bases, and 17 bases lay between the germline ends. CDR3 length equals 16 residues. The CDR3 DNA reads TGTGCCAGCTCACCTGAAGCGGGGAACAGACACTATGGCTACACCTTC. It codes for CASSPEAGNRHYGYTF.

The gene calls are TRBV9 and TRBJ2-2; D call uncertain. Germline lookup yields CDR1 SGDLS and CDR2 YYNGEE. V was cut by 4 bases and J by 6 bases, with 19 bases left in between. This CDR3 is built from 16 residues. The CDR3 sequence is CASSNELNVWSGELFF. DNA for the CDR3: TGTGCCAGCAGCAACGAGCTGAACGTTTGGTCCGGGGAGCTGTTTTTT.

CDR3: CASSVREGDYEQYF. In DNA, the CDR3 is TGTGCCAGCAGTGTTCGGGAGGGCGACTACGAGCAGTACTTC. The chain uses TRBV27 and TRBJ2-7; 8 bases match TRBD2. This CDR3 is 14 amino acids long. Losses at the gene ends were 5 bases for V and 3 bases for J; bases not matched to a gene: 6. The germline V gene encodes CDR1 MNHEY and CDR2 SMNVEV (reference sequence).

The CDR3 DNA is TGCGCCAGCAGTGAGGGCCTCGAGCAGTACTTC. Translated: CASSEGLEQYF. The gene calls are TRBV10-1 and TRBJ2-7; D is undetermined. V lost 2 bases and J lost 6, with 5 bases in between. Germline CDR1 reads WNHNN; CDR2 reads SYGVQD (reference sequence). The CDR3 is made up of 11 amino acids.

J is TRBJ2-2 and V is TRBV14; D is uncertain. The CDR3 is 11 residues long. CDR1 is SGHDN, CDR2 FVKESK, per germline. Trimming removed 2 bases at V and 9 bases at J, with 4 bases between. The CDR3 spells CASSQTRELFF. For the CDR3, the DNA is TGTGCCAGCAGCCAAACTAGGGAGCTGTTTTTT.

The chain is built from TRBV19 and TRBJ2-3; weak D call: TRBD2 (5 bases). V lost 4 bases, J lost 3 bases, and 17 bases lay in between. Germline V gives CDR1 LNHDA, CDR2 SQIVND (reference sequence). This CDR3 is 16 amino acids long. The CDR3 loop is CASSSQVAGATDTQYF. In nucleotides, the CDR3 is TGTGCCAGTAGTAGCCAGGTCGCGGGCGCGACAGATACGCAGTATTTT.

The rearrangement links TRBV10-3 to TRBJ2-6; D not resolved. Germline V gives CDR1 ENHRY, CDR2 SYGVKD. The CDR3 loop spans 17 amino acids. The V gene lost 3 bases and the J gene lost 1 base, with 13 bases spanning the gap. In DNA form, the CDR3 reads TGTGCCATCAGTGAACGACGGCTCAGTTCTGGGGCCAACGTCCTGACTTTC. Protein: CAISERRLSSGANVLTF.

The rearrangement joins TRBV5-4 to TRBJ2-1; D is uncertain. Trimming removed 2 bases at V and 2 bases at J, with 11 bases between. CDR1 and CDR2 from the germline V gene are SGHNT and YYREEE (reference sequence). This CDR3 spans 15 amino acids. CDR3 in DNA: TGTGCCAGCAGCTTCCTCGGCCGGGCCTACAATGAGCAGTTCTTC. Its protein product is CASSFLGRAYNEQFF.